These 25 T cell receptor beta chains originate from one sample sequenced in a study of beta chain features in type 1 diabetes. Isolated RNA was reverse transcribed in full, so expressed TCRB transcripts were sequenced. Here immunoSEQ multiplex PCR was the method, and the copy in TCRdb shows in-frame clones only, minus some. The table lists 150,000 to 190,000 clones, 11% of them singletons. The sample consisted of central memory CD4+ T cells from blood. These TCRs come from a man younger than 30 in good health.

The CDR3 coding sequence is TGTGCCAGCAGCCAAGGCAGGTTTAGCACAGATACGCAGTATTTT. Protein: CASSQGRFSTDTQYF. The gene calls are TRBV4-2 and TRBJ2-3; no clear D gene. CDR3 size: 15 residues. Looked up from germline, CDR1 is LGHNA and CDR2 is YNFKEQ. Trimming removed 1 base at V and 0 bases at J, with 8 bases between.

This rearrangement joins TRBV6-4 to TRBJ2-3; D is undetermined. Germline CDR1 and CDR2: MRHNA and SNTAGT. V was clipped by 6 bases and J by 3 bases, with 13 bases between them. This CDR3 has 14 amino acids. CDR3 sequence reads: CASSRTGGTDTQYF. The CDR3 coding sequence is TGTGCCAGCAGCAGGACGGGTGGGACAGATACGCAGTATTTT.

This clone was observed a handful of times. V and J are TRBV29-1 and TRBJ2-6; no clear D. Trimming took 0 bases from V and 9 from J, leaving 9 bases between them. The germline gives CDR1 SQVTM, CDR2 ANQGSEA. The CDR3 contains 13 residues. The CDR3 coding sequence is TGCAGCGTTGAAGACACGAGGAGCAACGTCCTGACTTTC. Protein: CSVEDTRSNVLTF.

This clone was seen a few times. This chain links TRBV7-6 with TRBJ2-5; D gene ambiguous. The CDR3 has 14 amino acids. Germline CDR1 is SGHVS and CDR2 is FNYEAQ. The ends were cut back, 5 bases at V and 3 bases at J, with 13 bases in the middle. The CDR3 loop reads CASSPTRPKETQYF. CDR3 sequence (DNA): TGTGCCAGCAGCCCTACCAGGCCCAAAGAGACCCAGTACTTC.

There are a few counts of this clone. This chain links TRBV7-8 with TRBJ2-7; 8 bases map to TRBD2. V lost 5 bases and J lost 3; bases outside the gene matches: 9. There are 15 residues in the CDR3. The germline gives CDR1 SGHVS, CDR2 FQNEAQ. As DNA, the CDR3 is TGTGCCAGCAGCACCTATAGCGGGATACGCTACGAGCAGTACTTC. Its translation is CASSTYSGIRYEQYF.

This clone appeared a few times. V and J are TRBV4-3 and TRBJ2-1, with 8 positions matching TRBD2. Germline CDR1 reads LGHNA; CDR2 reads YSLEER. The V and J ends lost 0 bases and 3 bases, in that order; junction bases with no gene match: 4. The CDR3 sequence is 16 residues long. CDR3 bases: TGCGCCAGCAGCCAAGACCCAGCGGGAGTCTACAATGAGCAGTTCTTC. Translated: CASSQDPAGVYNEQFF.

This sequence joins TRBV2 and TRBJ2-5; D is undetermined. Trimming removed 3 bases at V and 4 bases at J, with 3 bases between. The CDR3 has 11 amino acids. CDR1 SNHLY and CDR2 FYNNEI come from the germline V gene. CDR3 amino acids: CASSERETQYF. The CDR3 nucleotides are TGTGCCAGCAGTGAGAGAGAGACCCAGTACTTC.

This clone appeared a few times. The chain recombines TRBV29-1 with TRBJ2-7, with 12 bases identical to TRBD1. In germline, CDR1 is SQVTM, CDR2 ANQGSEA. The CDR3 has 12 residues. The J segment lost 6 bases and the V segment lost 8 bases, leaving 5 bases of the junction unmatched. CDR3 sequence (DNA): TGCAGCACTGGGACAGGGGGCGTCGAGCAGTACTTC. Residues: CSTGTGGVEQYF.

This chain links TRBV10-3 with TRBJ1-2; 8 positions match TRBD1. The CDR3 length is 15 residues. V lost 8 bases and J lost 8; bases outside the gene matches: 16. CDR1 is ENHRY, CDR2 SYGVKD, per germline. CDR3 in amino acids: CAILLGAGGKRGYTF. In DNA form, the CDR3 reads TGTGCCATCCTGTTGGGTGCAGGGGGCAAGCGAGGCTACACCTTC.

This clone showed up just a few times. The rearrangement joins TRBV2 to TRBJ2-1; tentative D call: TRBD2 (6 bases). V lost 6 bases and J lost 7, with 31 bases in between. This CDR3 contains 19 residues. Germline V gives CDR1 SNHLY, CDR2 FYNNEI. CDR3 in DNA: TGTGCCAGCAGCGACGCCGGTTTTGGTACCGGGGTGGGAGGAAATGAGCAGTTCTTC. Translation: CASSDAGFGTGVGGNEQFF.

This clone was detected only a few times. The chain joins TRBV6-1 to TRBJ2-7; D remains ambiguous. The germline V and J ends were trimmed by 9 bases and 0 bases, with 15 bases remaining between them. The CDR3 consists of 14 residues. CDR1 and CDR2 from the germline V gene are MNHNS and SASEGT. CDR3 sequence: CASSGFFSSYEQYF. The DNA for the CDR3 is TGTGCCAGTTCCGGATTTTTCAGCTCCTACGAGCAGTACTTC.

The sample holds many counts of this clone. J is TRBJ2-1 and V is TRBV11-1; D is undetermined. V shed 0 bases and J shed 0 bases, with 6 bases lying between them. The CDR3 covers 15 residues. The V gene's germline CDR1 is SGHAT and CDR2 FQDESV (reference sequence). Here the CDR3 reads CASSLASSSYNEQFF. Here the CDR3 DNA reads TGTGCCAGCAGCTTAGCTTCAAGCTCCTACAATGAGCAGTTCTTC. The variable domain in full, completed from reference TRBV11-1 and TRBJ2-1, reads EAEVAQSPRYKITEKSQAVAFWCDPISGHATLYWYRQILGQGPELLVQFQDESVVDDSQLPKDRFSAERLKGVDSTLKIQPAELGDSAMYLCASSLASSSYNEQFFGPGTRLTVL.

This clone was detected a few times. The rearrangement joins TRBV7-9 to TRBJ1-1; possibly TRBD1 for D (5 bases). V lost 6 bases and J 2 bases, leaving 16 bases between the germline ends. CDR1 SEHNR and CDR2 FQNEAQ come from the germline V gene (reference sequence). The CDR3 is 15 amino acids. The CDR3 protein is CASSWGDSRNTEAFF. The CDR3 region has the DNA TGTGCCAGCAGTTGGGGCGACAGCCGAAACACTGAAGCTTTCTTT.

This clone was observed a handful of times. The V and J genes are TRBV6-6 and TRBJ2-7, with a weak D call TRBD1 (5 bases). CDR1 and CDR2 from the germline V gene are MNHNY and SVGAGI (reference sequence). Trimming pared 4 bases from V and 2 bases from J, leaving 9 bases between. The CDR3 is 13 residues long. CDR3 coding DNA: TGTGCCAGCAGTTCGGGCAGGGCCTACGAGCAGTACTTC. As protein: CASSSGRAYEQYF.

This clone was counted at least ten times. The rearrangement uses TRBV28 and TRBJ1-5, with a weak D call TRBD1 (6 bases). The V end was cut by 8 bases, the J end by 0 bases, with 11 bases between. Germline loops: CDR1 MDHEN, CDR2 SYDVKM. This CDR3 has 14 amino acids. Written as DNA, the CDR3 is TGTGCCAGCGGCCACAGGGATAGCAATCAGCCCCAGCATTTT. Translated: CASGHRDSNQPQHF.

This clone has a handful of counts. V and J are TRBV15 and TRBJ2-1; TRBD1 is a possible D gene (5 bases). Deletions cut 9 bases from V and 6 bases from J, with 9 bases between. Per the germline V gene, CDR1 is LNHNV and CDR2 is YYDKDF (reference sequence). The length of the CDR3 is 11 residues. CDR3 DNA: TGTGCCACGAGCCAGGGCAATGAGCAGTTCTTC. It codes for CATSQGNEQFF.

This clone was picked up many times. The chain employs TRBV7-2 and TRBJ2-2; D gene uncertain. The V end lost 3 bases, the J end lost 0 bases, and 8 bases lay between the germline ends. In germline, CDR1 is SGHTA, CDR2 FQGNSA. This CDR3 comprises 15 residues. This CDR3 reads CASSLALSNTGELFF. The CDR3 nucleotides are TGTGCCAGCAGCTTGGCACTATCGAACACCGGGGAGCTGTTTTTT.

Here the CDR3 DNA reads TGTGCCAGCAGCCGTGAATCCCAGCCCCAGCATTTT. Translated: CASSRESQPQHF. The gene calls are TRBV6-6 and TRBJ1-5, with D uncertain. Trimming took 6 bases from V and 7 from J, leaving 10 bases between them. The CDR3 loop spans 12 amino acids. Per the germline V gene, CDR1 is MNHNY and CDR2 is SVGAGI (reference sequence).

CDR3 DNA sequence: TGTGCCAGCTCACCGGGAAAAGGGGGCTACACTGAAGCTTTCTTT. Amino acids: CASSPGKGGYTEAFF. The J gene is TRBJ1-1, the V gene TRBV18; 7 bases fit TRBD1. The V segment lost 3 bases and the J segment 3 bases; nucleotides outside the gene matches: 7. Germline V gene sequence: CDR1 KGHSH, CDR2 LQKENI. There are 15 residues in the CDR3.

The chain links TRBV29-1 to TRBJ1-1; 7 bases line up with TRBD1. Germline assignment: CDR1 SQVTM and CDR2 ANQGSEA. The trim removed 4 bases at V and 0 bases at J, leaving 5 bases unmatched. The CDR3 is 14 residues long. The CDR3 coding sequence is TGCAGCGTTGCCTTAGGGGGCCTGAACACTGAAGCTTTCTTT. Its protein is CSVALGGLNTEAFF.

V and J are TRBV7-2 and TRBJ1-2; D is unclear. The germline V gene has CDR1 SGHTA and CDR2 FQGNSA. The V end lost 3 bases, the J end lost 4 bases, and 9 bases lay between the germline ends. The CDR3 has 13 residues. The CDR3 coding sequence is TGTGCCAGCAGCTTCCCGGATCGCTATGGCTACACCTTC. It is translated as CASSFPDRYGYTF.

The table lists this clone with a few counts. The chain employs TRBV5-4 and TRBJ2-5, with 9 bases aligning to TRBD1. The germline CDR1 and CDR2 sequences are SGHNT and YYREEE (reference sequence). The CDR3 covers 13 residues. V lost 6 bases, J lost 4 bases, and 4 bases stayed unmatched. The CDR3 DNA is TGTGCCAGCACGAAGGACAGGGGAGAGACCCAGTACTTC. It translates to CASTKDRGETQYF.

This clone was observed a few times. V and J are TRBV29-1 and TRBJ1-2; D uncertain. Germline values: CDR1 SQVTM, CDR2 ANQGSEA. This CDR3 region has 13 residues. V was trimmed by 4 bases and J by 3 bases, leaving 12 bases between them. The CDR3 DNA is TGCAGCGTTGTTAGGGCAGGCCACTATGGCTACACCTTC. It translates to CSVVRAGHYGYTF.

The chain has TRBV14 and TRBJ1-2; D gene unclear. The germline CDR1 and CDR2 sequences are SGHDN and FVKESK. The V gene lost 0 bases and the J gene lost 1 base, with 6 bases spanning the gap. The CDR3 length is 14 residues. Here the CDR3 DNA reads TGTGCCAGCAGCCAAGAAGTCCGTAACTATGGCTACACCTTC. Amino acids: CASSQEVRNYGYTF.

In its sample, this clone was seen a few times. The CDR3 DNA is TGTGCCAGCAGCTTAACGGTCAGGTCGGGCAATCAGCCCCAGCATTTT. This codes for CASSLTVRSGNQPQHF. The rearrangement joins TRBV7-2 to TRBJ1-5; D unresolved. Germline CDR1 and CDR2: SGHTA and FQGNSA. The CDR3 spans 16 residues. The ends were cut back, 2 bases at V and 2 bases at J, with 13 bases in the middle.